Listed here is a single TCR beta chain. This clone was detected only a few times. Its antigen is still unknown. No clone much larger than this one lies a single base away; base qualities are absent. This sample stems from a study of shared clonotypes between healthy human individuals (dated by TCRdb to about 2020). Background on the whole study: The cohort included a few men and a couple of women between 18 and 49 years of age. Per donor, three plates each were used for CD4 naive and CD4 memory, two for CD8 naive, and one for CD8 memory. To estimate repertoire size and how much clonotype sharing occurs between individuals, the study deeply sequenced the blood TCR repertoires of roughly 5 healthy adults. Different laboratories and diverse techniques were used to prepare libraries and sequence TCR repertoires, to increase sequencing depth and limit assay-specific biases. Between about 0.94 and 8.9 billion PBMCs per donor were obtained by leukapheresis. What the authors observed across the whole study: Naive subsets generally had larger estimated clonotype richness than memory subsets did. Pairwise subsampling indicated that sequencing depth was expected to affect the degree of clonotype sharing among donors. Higher generation probabilities were observed for clonotypes shared by all four sorted-subset donors than for non-shared clonotypes. Rarefaction of sorted-subset datasets indicated incomplete sequencing despite the large sequencing depth. Because the study included a small number of donors, the genetic and exposure-history diversity represented was limited. Sampling was restricted to blood, and TCR repertoires in tissues likely differ from the TCR repertoires found in blood. Across a few donors, approximately 4.6% of naive CD4, approximately 3.6% of naive CD8, roughly 2.3% of memory CD4, and about 0.44% of memory CD8 clonotypes were shared.

CDR1 SGHAT and CDR2 FQNNGV are derived from the germline V gene. Germline trimming amounts to 3 bases on V and 1 base on J, with 8 as the count of junction bases outside the gene matches. The CDR3 holds 16 amino acids from the cysteine to the phenylalanine. CDR3 DNA is the only sequence kept; it has 48 bases, read in frame from the first base. Using the deep immunoSEQ assay, TCR CDR3 regions were amplified from genomic DNA by multiplex PCR. Genomic DNA extracted from each cell subset was distributed evenly over all wells of several immunoSEQ 96-well plates, and each plate served as one replicate. Each replicate PCR for sorted subsets received about 0.2 ug genomic DNA, equal to around 32,000 T cell genomes. The purified libraries were quantified using a Qubit 3.0 fluorometer, sized with a Bioanalyzer 2100, and then quantified again using the KAPA Library Quantification kit. Each immunoSEQ 96-well plate was sequenced on its own single-read 150-cycle Illumina NextSeq 550 flow cell. The paper's processing steps were these. The immunoSEQ output contained only junctional sequences without quality scores, so filtering could not match that applied to full-length reads. To assign V/J genes and CDR3, sequences were annotated against IMGT germline references using PyIR, a Python wrapper for IgBLAST v1.9. Reads were removed for weak V/J assignments (E-value above 1e-6), missing CDR3, stop codons, out-of-frame junctions, or ambiguous translated residues. V3J clonotypes were defined by identical inferred V gene, J gene, and CDR3 amino acid sequence. Percentage overlap between repertoires was computed as shared unique clonotypes divided by the size of the smaller repertoire. RTK rarefaction, the Chao1 estimator, and Recon v2.1 estimates of unobserved clonotypes were used to assess repertoire richness. Generation probabilities for all TCRbeta clonotypes obtained by the gDNA method from several donors were computed using OLGA. Held by TCRdb, this immuneACCESS table contains in-frame sequences only and omits some clones. Under half of the omission traces to an unresolved V gene where checked; the cause of the rest is unknown. From that table come the V and J calls and clone size; the DNA was used to work out D and trimming. A total of approximately 940,000 clones appear in this sample, approximately 76% of them only once. Roughly 1.5% of the sample comes from the top ten.

The donors were healthy, HIV-negative adults with no recently reported acute infections or vaccinations. All donors were Caucasian adults living in Nashville, Tennessee, USA. CD4+ T cells were enriched by magnetic negative selection, after which naive cells were positively selected on CD45RA and the negative fraction was taken as the memory subset. After blood collection by leukapheresis, PBMCs were isolated using Ficoll-Histopaque density gradient centrifugation and then cryopreserved in the vapor phase of liquid nitrogen. Analytical flow cytometry was used to check the purity and quantity of each magnetically sorted T cell population. Each sorted fraction had its genomic DNA isolated and then quantified by UV absorbance on a Nanodrop 2000c.

The source is a man aged 18 to 30 in good health. The sample was memory CD4+ T cells sorted from blood. The cell subset or site tag for this specimen amounts to: CD45RA-negative fraction. The chain couples TRBV11-2 to TRBJ1-2; TRBD1 matches 7 bases in the middle. The CDR3 sequence is CASSLGQGVDNYGYTF. The nucleotide sequence reads as follows: TGTGCCAGCAGCTTGGGGCAGGGGGTTGATAACTATGGCTACACCTTC.